The 15 T cell receptor beta chains reported below all come from one sample, sequenced in a study of blood T cell repertoires in COVID-19. Sequencing was performed with immunoSEQ multiplex PCR; in TCRdb, only in-frame clones are kept and a portion is missing. This sample carries 250,000 to 350,000 clones, 85% to 90% of them seen once, and the ten largest clones take roughly 2.9%. The material sequenced was peripheral blood. The origin of the receptors is a woman aged 30 to 39 with COVID-19, enrolled during active disease.

This chain links TRBV29-1 with TRBJ1-2, with TRBD1 matching over 8 bases. The germline V gene encodes CDR1 SQVTM and CDR2 ANQGSEA. V lost 1 base, J lost 4 bases, and 8 bases stayed unmatched. This CDR3 spans 15 amino acids. The CDR3 region is CSVEGTGQGLYGYTF. As DNA, the CDR3 is TGCAGCGTTGAAGGTACCGGACAGGGCCTCTATGGCTACACCTTC.

V is TRBV7-9 and J is TRBJ2-1; 8 bases agree with TRBD2. The CDR3 is made up of 14 amino acids. The V and J ends lost 5 bases and 6 bases, in that order; junction bases with no gene match: 6. Germline V gene data show CDR1 as SEHNR and CDR2 as FQNEAQ (reference sequence). CDR3 in DNA: TGTGCCAGCAGCCGCCCGGGACTAGGCAATGAGCAGTTCTTC. Protein product: CASSRPGLGNEQFF.

The chain couples TRBV5-6 to TRBJ1-2; 10 nucleotides line up with TRBD1. The CDR3 consists of 16 residues. V gave up 1 base and J gave up 2 bases; unmatched junction bases: 5. Germline values: CDR1 SGHDT, CDR2 YYEEEE. The CDR3 protein is CASSLSGTGVNYGYTF. In nucleotides, the CDR3 is TGTGCCAGCAGCTTGTCCGGGACAGGGGTGAACTATGGCTACACCTTC. Full variable domain (remainder filled in from reference TRBV5-6 and TRBJ1-2): DAGVTQSPTHLIKTRGQQVTLRCSPKSGHDTVSWYQQALGQGPQFIFQYYEEEERQRGNFPDRFSGHQFPNYSSELNVNALLLGDSALYLCASSLSGTGVNYGYTFGSGTRLTVV.

This rearrangement joins TRBV6-5 to TRBJ1-1; 7 positions agree with TRBD1. V lost 4 bases and J lost 3; bases outside the gene matches: 8. There are 15 residues in the CDR3. Per the germline V gene, CDR1 is MNHEY and CDR2 is SVGAGI. CDR3 region: CASSSSGTAYTEAFF. CDR3 DNA sequence: TGTGCCAGCAGTTCCTCCGGGACAGCCTACACTGAAGCTTTCTTT.

V is TRBV18 and J is TRBJ1-1, with 9 positions matching TRBD1. The V and J ends lost 3 bases and 11 bases, in that order; junction bases with no gene match: 1. The length of the CDR3 is 11 residues. The germline V gene encodes CDR1 KGHSH and CDR2 LQKENI. The CDR3: CASSPDRGAFF. In nucleotides, the CDR3 is TGTGCCAGCTCACCCGACAGGGGGGCTTTCTTT.

J is TRBJ2-1 and V is TRBV24-1; weak D call: TRBD1 (5 bases). The V gene's germline CDR1 is KGHDR and CDR2 SFDVKD. V lost 4 bases and J lost 11, with 14 bases in between. This CDR3 is built from 13 residues. CDR3 region: CATSDPPDTQQFF. In DNA form, the CDR3 reads TGTGCCACCAGTGACCCCCCGGACACCCAGCAGTTCTTC.

The chain combines TRBV13 with TRBJ2-7, with a weak D call TRBD2 (6 bases). CDR1 PRHDT and CDR2 FYEKMQ come from the germline V gene (reference sequence). The CDR3 is made up of 15 amino acids. V was trimmed by 4 bases and J by 3 bases, leaving 16 bases between them. The chain's CDR3 is CASSSRTMSDYEQYF. The CDR3 DNA reads TGTGCCAGCAGCTCCCGGACTATGAGCGACTACGAGCAGTACTTC.

The chain carries TRBV6-4 and TRBJ1-2; no clear D gene. Per the germline V gene, CDR1 is MRHNA and CDR2 is SNTAGT. This CDR3 spans 13 amino acids. The V gene lost 4 bases and the J gene lost 2 bases, with 8 bases spanning the gap. CDR3 DNA: TGTGCCAGCAGTGTCCCCCTAAACTATGGCTACACCTTC. It is translated as CASSVPLNYGYTF.

The chain links TRBV19 to TRBJ2-1; 13 positions match TRBD2. The length of the CDR3 is 16 residues. Germline trimming cut 5 bases from V and 8 bases from J; bases unmatched to any gene: 9. CDR1 and CDR2 from the germline V gene are LNHDA and SQIVND (reference sequence). This chain's CDR3 is CASSLGLAGDGYEQFF. The CDR3 DNA follows: TGTGCCAGTAGTCTCGGACTAGCGGGAGACGGGTATGAGCAGTTCTTC.

The chain joins TRBV2 to TRBJ2-2, with TRBD1 matching over 10 bases. The V gene end was trimmed by 6 bases and the J gene end by 5 bases; junction bases not matched to a gene: 9. Per germline, CDR1 SNHLY and CDR2 FYNNEI. The CDR3 loop spans 16 amino acids. The CDR3 here is CASSATPGQGTGELFF. CDR3 nucleotides: TGTGCCAGCAGCGCAACGCCGGGACAGGGGACCGGGGAGCTGTTTTTT.

The CDR3 DNA reads TGTGCCAGCAGCCCCCTCGGGACTAACACAGATACGCAGTATTTT. Translated, it gives CASSPLGTNTDTQYF. This chain joins TRBV11-2 and TRBJ2-3, with 7 positions matching TRBD2. The CDR3 covers 15 residues. The V gene's germline CDR1 is SGHAT and CDR2 FQNNGV. J lost 2 bases, V lost 5 bases, and 7 bases had no gene match.

The rearrangement uses TRBV27 and TRBJ2-7; no definite D call. Between the trimmed V and J ends, which lost 7 bases and 0 bases, there was a span of 16 bases. This CDR3 has 15 amino acids. Per germline, CDR1 MNHEY and CDR2 SMNVEV (reference sequence). CDR3 sequence reads: CASNERFPSSYEQYF. CDR3 sequence (DNA): TGTGCCAGCAACGAGAGGTTCCCCAGCTCCTACGAGCAGTACTTC.

The chain has TRBV10-3 and TRBJ2-7; D not certain. Trimming left V 0 bases short and J 3 bases short, with 15 bases between. Germline loops: CDR1 ENHRY, CDR2 SYGVKD. This CDR3 region has 16 residues. CDR3 in DNA: TGTGCCATCAGTGAGTCCGTGACCCGGGTTGTCTACGAGCAGTACTTC. Protein product: CAISESVTRVVYEQYF.

The J gene is TRBJ1-2, the V gene TRBV9; 8 bases match TRBD1. Per germline, CDR1 SGDLS and CDR2 YYNGEE. The CDR3 length is 15 residues. With 3 bases clipped from V and 5 bases from J, the junction kept 9 bases outside the gene matches. CDR3 coding DNA: TGTGCCAGCAGCGCGACCGGGACAGGAATGTATGGCTACACCTTC. Its protein product is CASSATGTGMYGYTF.

This chain connects TRBV29-1 to TRBJ1-1; 8 bases are shared with TRBD1. The germline V gene has CDR1 SQVTM and CDR2 ANQGSEA. J lost 5 bases, V lost 4 bases, and 15 bases had no gene match. The CDR3 is 16 residues long. The CDR3 DNA is TGCAGCGTTGTAAGGCCTACCGGGACAGGAGAAACTGAAGCTTTCTTT. Encoded protein: CSVVRPTGTGETEAFF.